These 9 T cell receptor beta chains originate from one sample sequenced in a study of cytomegalovirus exposure and HLA in healthy donors. The PCR was carried out with 60 Vbeta primers and 13 Jbeta primers. Repertoires were generated with immunoSEQ multiplex PCR, while TCRdb's copy carries only in-frame clones and drops some. The sample has more than 85,000 clones, over 60% seen once. Input material: PBMCs. These receptors were collected from a female donor in good health and CMV-seropositive.

This chain joins TRBV10-2 and TRBJ2-3; 7 nucleotides match TRBD1. The V gene's germline CDR1 is WSHSY and CDR2 SAAADI. Germline trimming cut 0 bases from V and 7 bases from J; bases unmatched to any gene: 7. This CDR3 is 15 amino acids long. CDR3 protein: CASSESGTDSYTQYF. DNA of the CDR3: TGCGCCAGCAGTGAGTCAGGGACAGACTCATATACGCAGTATTTT.

The gene calls are TRBV7-9 and TRBJ2-5, with 11 bases fitting TRBD2. The length of the CDR3 is 14 residues. V was clipped by 7 bases and J by 3 bases; unmatched bases: 4. From germline, CDR1 is SEHNR and CDR2 FQNEAQ (reference sequence). In DNA, the CDR3 is TGTGCCAGCACCTCGACTAGCGGGAAAGAGACCCAGTACTTC. Translated, it gives CASTSTSGKETQYF.

The rearrangement links TRBV5-1 to TRBJ2-1, with 10 bases fitting TRBD2. V dropped 4 bases and J dropped 9; count of bases not matched to a gene: 13. The CDR3 consists of 16 residues. CDR1 is SGHRS, CDR2 YFSETQ, per germline. The CDR3 region is CASSTRLAGPSGEQFF. In DNA form, the CDR3 reads TGCGCCAGCAGCACCCGACTAGCGGGTCCCAGCGGTGAGCAGTTCTTC.

V is TRBV25-1 and J is TRBJ2-3; 9 bases match TRBD1. The CDR3 has 16 amino acids. Germline assignment: CDR1 MGHDK and CDR2 SYGVNS. The V segment lost 6 bases and the J segment 3 bases; nucleotides outside the gene matches: 10. The chain's CDR3 is CASSISTGGGTDTQYF. The CDR3 region has the DNA TGTGCCAGCAGCATATCGACAGGGGGTGGGACAGATACGCAGTATTTT. Drawing the rest from reference TRBV25-1 and TRBJ2-3, the complete variable domain is EADIYQTPRYLVIGTGKKITLECSQTMGHDKMYWYQQDPGMELHLIHYSYGVNSTEKGDLSSESTVSRIRTEHFPLTLESARPSHTSQYLCASSISTGGGTDTQYFGPGTRLTVL.

The CDR3, as DNA: TGCGCCAGCAGCCTCGATGGCCCCGGGACAGGGAGAACTTTCTTT. Protein: CASSLDGPGTGRTFF. This sequence joins TRBV4-3 and TRBJ1-1; 9 positions match TRBD1. CDR3 length: 15 residues. J lost 12 bases, V lost 4 bases, and 15 bases had no gene match. Germline V gives CDR1 LGHNA, CDR2 YSLEER.

This clone was seen a single time. This chain connects TRBV25-1 to TRBJ2-3; a weak D match, TRBD1 (6 bases). Germline loops: CDR1 MGHDK, CDR2 SYGVNS. The CDR3 loop spans 13 amino acids. V was shortened by 8 bases and J by 4 bases, with 13 bases between the two germline ends. CDR3 sequence reads: CASSGVGADTQYF. CDR3 coding DNA: TGTGCCAGCTCAGGGGTGGGCGCAGATACGCAGTATTTT.

V usage is TRBV5-5 and J usage is TRBJ2-7, with 8 positions matching TRBD1. The germline gives CDR1 SGHKS, CDR2 YYEKEE (reference sequence). The junction had 8 bases not matched to a gene; V was cut back by 0 bases and J by 9 bases. The CDR3 contains 14 residues. Here the CDR3 DNA reads TGTGCCAGCAGCTTGGCGGGACAGGCTATAGGGCAGTACTTC. Translating gives CASSLAGQAIGQYF.

V usage is TRBV6-5 and J usage is TRBJ2-1; 8 nucleotides agree with TRBD2. There are 15 residues in the CDR3. V trimming: 0 bases; J trimming: 10 bases; junction bases outside the gene matches: 8. Germline CDR1 is MNHEY and CDR2 is SVGAGI. As DNA, the CDR3 is TGTGCCAGCAGTTACTCTCCAATAGCGGGAAAGGAGCAGTTCTTC. Translated, it gives CASSYSPIAGKEQFF.

The V call is TRBV15, the J call TRBJ1-2; unclear D gene. Germline CDR1 and CDR2: LNHNV and YYDKDF (reference sequence). This CDR3 contains 15 residues. The V end lost 1 base, the J end lost 4 bases, and 13 bases lay between the germline ends. The CDR3 bases are TGTGCCACCAGCAGAGGGACTACCCTCCCCTATGGCTACACCTTC. Protein sequence: CATSRGTTLPYGYTF. Drawing the rest from reference TRBV15 and TRBJ1-2, the complete variable domain is DAMVIQNPRYQVTQFGKPVTLSCSQTLNHNVMYWYQQKSSQAPKLLFHYYDKDFNNEADTPDNFQSRRPNTSFCFLDIRSPGLGDTAMYLCATSRGTTLPYGYTFGSGTRLTVV.